Listed below are T cell receptor beta chains from one sample, sequenced in a study of blood T cell repertoires in COVID-19. Profiling relied on immunoSEQ multiplex PCR, and the TCRdb table lists in-frame clones only, not all of them. There are just under 60,000 clones in the sample; 65% to 85% occur only once, and 8% to 10% lies in the top ten. The sequenced sample was peripheral blood. The origin of the receptors is a man aged 80 or over with COVID-19, enrolled during active disease. Both conserved end residues are part of each CDR3. D genes are given only for firm matches. Size is omitted from some rows. Given values are once, few, many or a class for expanded clones.

J: TRBJ2-3; V: TRBV5-3; size: few; D: TRBD2; CDR3: CARSPPFMGLTFTDTQYF; DNA: TGTGCCAGAAGCCCTCCCTTCATGGGACTAACATTCACAGATACGCAGTATTTT
J: TRBJ1-5; V: TRBV27; size: .; D: .; CDR3: CASSSSWDTGQPQHF; DNA: TGTGCCAGCAGTTCCTCCTGGGACACTGGGCAGCCCCAGCATTTT
J: TRBJ1-1; V: TRBV5-5; size: few; D: .; CDR3: CASSSQRTVNTEAFF; DNA: TGTGCCAGCAGCTCCCAGCGGACGGTGAACACTGAAGCTTTCTTT
J: TRBJ2-5; V: TRBV18; size: .; D: TRBD1; CDR3: CASSLGQGETQYF; DNA: TGTGCCAGCTCACTGGGACAGGGAGAGACCCAGTACTTC
J: TRBJ1-1; V: TRBV5-1; size: once; D: .; CDR3: CASSSIQGENTEAFF; DNA: TGCGCCAGCAGCAGCATACAGGGAGAGAACACTGAAGCTTTCTTT
J: TRBJ2-2; V: TRBV10-1; size: .; D: TRBD1; CDR3: CASRAGTANTGELFF; DNA: TGCGCCAGCAGGGCCGGGACAGCGAACACCGGGGAGCTGTTTTTT
J: TRBJ1-1; V: TRBV29-1; size: .; D: .; CDR3: CSATSTGLNTEAFF; DNA: TGCAGCGCTACATCAACAGGGTTGAACACTGAAGCTTTCTTT
J: TRBJ2-7; V: TRBV18; size: .; D: .; CDR3: CASSPDSVYEQYF; DNA: TGTGCCAGCTCACCGGACAGCGTATACGAGCAGTACTTC
J: TRBJ1-6; V: TRBV2; size: .; D: TRBD1; CDR3: CAGRQGSNSPLHF; DNA: TGTGCCGGCCGACAGGGAAGTAATTCACCCCTCCACTTT
J: TRBJ2-7; V: TRBV25-1; size: .; D: .; CDR3: CASSTGGGSYEQYF; DNA: TGTGCCAGCAGTACGGGTGGCGGGTCCTACGAGCAGTACTTC
J: TRBJ2-1; V: TRBV30; size: .; D: TRBD2; CDR3: CAWRGGTSGSYNEQFF; DNA: TGTGCCTGGAGGGGAGGGACTAGCGGGAGTTACAATGAGCAGTTCTTC
J: TRBJ2-3; V: TRBV11-3; size: .; D: TRBD2; CDR3: CASSLVLAGADTQYF; DNA: TGTGCCAGCAGCTTAGTTCTAGCGGGGGCGGATACGCAGTATTTT
J: TRBJ1-6; V: TRBV3-1/TRBV3-2; size: .; D: .; CDR3: CASSQGPLSGGQNSPLHF; DNA: TGTGCCAGCAGCCAAGGGCCGCTGTCGGGGGGGCAGAATTCACCCCTCCACTTT
J: TRBJ1-1; V: TRBV10-3; size: .; D: .; CDR3: CATEGYIDTEAFF; DNA: TGTGCCACCGAGGGCTACATCGACACTGAAGCTTTCTTT
J: TRBJ2-1; V: TRBV5-1; size: .; D: .; CDR3: CASSVPRYNEQFF; DNA: TGCGCCAGCAGCGTGCCGCGGTACAATGAGCAGTTCTTC
J: TRBJ2-3; V: TRBV19; size: .; D: .; CDR3: CASRPLTGGTDTQYF; DNA: TGTGCCAGTAGACCTTTGACGGGGGGCACAGATACGCAGTATTTT
J: TRBJ2-5; V: TRBV13; size: .; D: TRBD2; CDR3: CASSPRASGGRYQETQYF; DNA: TGTGCCAGCAGCCCGCGGGCTAGCGGGGGAAGGTACCAAGAGACCCAGTACTTC